This TCR beta chain was captured in a study of blood T cell repertoires in COVID-19. For the study at large: COVID-19 samples collected from the United States, Italy and Spain covered acute and convalescent phases. In each case, the material was cDNA or gDNA derived from T cells, B-cell-depleted T cells, or PBMCs.

Original handling: Nucleated cell number was recorded as an estimate derived from reference gene primer amplification. TCRdb's copy holds only in-frame clones and misses some; the assay was immunoSEQ multiplex PCR. The D gene and trimming were derived from the DNA, and the V and J assignments and clone size from that table. The sample has about 350,000 clones, around nine tenths seen once. CDR1 is MNHEY, CDR2 SVGAGI, per germline. The CDR3 contains 15 residues. Trimming took 5 bases from V and 5 from J; bases not matched to a gene: 11. The TCR originated in a young woman who had recovered from COVID-19. Sequenced input: peripheral blood. V gene TRBV6-5 combines with J gene TRBJ1-2; 7 nucleotides align to TRBD1. The CDR3 sequence: CASSTRQGRQYGYTF. CDR3 DNA sequence: TGTGCCAGCAGTACCCGACAGGGCCGCCAATATGGCTACACCTTC.